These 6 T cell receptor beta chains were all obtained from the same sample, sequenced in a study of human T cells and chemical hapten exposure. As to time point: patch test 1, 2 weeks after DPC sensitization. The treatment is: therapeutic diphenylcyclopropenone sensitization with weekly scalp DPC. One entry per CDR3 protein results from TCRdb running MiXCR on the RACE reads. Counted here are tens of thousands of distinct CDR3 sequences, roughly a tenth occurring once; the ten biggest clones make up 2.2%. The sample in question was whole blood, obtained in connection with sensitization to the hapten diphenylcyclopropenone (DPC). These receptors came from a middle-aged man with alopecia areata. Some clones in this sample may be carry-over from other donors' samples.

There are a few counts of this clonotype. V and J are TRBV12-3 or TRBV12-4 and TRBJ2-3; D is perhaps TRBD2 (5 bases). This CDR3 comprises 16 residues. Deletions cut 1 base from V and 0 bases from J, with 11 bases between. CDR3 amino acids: CASSLGASPSTDTQYF. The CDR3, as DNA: TGTGCCAGCAGTTTAGGGGCTAGCCCTAGCACAGATACGCAGTATTTT.

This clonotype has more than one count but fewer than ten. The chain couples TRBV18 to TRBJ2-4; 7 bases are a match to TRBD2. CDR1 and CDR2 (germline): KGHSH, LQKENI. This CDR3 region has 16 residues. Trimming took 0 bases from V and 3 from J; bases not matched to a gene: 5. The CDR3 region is CASSPPSGGGKNIQYF. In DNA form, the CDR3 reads TGTGCCAGCTCACCACCGAGCGGCGGGGGCAAAAACATTCAGTACTTC.

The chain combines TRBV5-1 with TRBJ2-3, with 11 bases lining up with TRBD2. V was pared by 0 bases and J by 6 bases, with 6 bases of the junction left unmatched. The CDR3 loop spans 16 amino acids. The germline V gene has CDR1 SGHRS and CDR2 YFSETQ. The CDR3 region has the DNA TGCGCCAGCAGCTTGGTCGGACTAGCGGGCCAGGATACGCAGTATTTT. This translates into CASSLVGLAGQDTQYF. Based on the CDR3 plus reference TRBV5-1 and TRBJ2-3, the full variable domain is KAGVTQTPRYLIKTRGQQVTLSCSPISGHRSVSWYQQTPGQGLQFLFEYFSETQRNKGNFPGRFSGRQFSNSRSEMNVSTLELGDSALYLCASSLVGLAGQDTQYFGPGTRLTVL.

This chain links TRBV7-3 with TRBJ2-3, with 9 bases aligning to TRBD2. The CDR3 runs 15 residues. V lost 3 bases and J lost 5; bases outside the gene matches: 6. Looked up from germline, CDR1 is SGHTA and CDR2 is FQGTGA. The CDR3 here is CASSFVAGAVDTQYF. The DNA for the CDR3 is TGTGCCAGCAGCTTTGTAGCGGGAGCGGTAGATACGCAGTATTTT.

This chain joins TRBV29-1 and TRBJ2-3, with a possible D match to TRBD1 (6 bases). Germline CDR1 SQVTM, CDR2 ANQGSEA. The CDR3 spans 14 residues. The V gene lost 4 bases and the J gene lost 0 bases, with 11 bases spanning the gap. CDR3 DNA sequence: TGCAGCGTTGCGGCAGGGGTGAGCACAGATACGCAGTATTTT. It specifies CSVAAGVSTDTQYF.

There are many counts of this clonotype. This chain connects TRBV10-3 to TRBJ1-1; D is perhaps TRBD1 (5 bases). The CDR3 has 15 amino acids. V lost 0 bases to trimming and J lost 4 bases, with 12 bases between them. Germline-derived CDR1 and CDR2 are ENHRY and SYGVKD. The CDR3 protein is CAISESPHGATEAFF. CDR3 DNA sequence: TGTGCCATCAGTGAGTCACCCCACGGGGCCACTGAAGCTTTCTTT.